The 3 T cell receptor beta chains presented below share a single source sample, sequenced in a study of blood T cells in healthy people across ages. Combining a sample-barcoded 5' primer with a J-beta primer mix, a second PCR ran for roughly 6 to 12 cycles. Each CDR3 protein gets one entry after TCRdb re-called the 5' RACE reads with MiXCR. Found here are some 900,000 distinct CDR3 sequences, under 35% of them singletons; the top ten hold roughly 17%. Sequencing was carried out using blood. These receptors all stem from a woman aged 80 or over in good health.

As to this clonotype: A much larger clone differs by one base, so this may be a read error. The CDR3 coding sequence is TGTGCCAGCTCGGGGGCCTCCTACAATGAGCAGTACTTC. Translation gives CASSGASYNEQYF. The rearrangement joins TRBV14 to TRBJ2-7; perhaps D is TRBD1 or TRBD2 (6 bases each). Trimming left V 8 bases short and J 7 bases short, with 18 bases between. Germline V gene lookup returns CDR1 SGHDN and CDR2 FVKESK. CDR3 length: 13 amino acids. Supplemented by reference TRBV14 and TRBJ2-7, the full variable domain reads EAGVTQFPSHSVIEKGQTVTLRCDPISGHDNLYWYRRVMGKEIKFLLHFVKESKQDESGMPNNRFLAERTGGTYSTLKVQPAELEDSGVYFCASSGASYNEQYFGPGTRLTVT.

The sample holds many counts of this clonotype. The chain links TRBV24-1 to TRBJ2-4, with D hard to call. CDR3 length equals 13 residues. Germline loops: CDR1 KGHDR, CDR2 SFDVKD. Trimming shortened V by 4 bases and J by 4 bases, and 7 bases separated the two germline ends. The CDR3 spells CATSDAAKNIQYF. The CDR3 nucleotides read TGTGCCACCAGTGACGCGGCGAAAAACATTCAGTACTTC.

This clonotype was counted many times. The chain uses TRBV7-2 and TRBJ2-7, with 8 positions matching TRBD2. The CDR3 runs 15 residues. V was clipped by 3 bases and J by 4 bases; unmatched bases: 8. CDR1 and CDR2 from the germline V gene are SGHTA and FQGNSA. The CDR3 sequence: CASSFGGGPTYEQYF. In DNA, the CDR3 is TGTGCCAGCAGCTTTGGCGGGGGGCCAACTTACGAGCAGTACTTC.